The source of this TCR beta chain is a study of CD8 T cells in Susac syndrome. Study findings and constraints: The study recognized that its TCR sequencing and HLA analysis covered a relatively small number of individuals.

Germline CDR1 and CDR2: MNHEY and SMNVEV (reference sequence). The CDR3 contains 13 residues. Trimming took 7 bases from V and 3 from J, leaving 13 bases between them. Random hexamers were used to reverse transcribe roughly 0.5 to 1 ug of RNA. TCRdb re-analysed the immunoSEQ multiplex PCR reads in MiXCR, keeping a single row per CDR3 protein. The sample yields under 200,000 distinct CDR3 sequences, around 95% seen once. Comment on this clonotype: Antigen: not known.

TCR beta from blood CD8+ and CD4+ T cells was sequenced. The rearrangement joins TRBV27 to TRBJ2-7, with D possibly TRBD1 on 5 matching bases. The TCR sequence derives from a human donor with Susac syndrome. Material for sequencing was CD8+ T cells from PBMCs. CDR3 amino acids: CASTSPGYYEQYF. DNA of the CDR3: TGTGCCAGCACCTCCCCAGGGTACTACGAGCAGTACTTC.